The TCR beta chain under discussion was sequenced for a study of blood T cell repertoires in COVID-19. This clone occurred a few times. Generated by immunoSEQ multiplex PCR, the TCRdb table keeps only in-frame clones and is missing some. In the table there are under 90,000 clones, about three quarters of which are singletons. The CDR3 consists of 17 residues. Trimming at V came to 5 bases and at J to 4 bases, leaving 8 bases not matched to a gene. Per germline, CDR1 LNHDA and CDR2 SQIVND (reference sequence). This sequence joins TRBV19 and TRBJ2-6; TRBD1 matches 10 bases. The source material was peripheral blood. The receptor comes from a man in his fifties or sixties with active or convalescent COVID-19. The CDR3 spells CASSSPTGGSGANVLTF. The DNA for the CDR3 is TGTGCCAGTAGTTCACCGACAGGGGGCTCCGGGGCCAACGTCCTGACTTTC.